A single sample is the source of the 25 T cell receptor beta chains below, sequenced in a study of cytomegalovirus exposure and HLA in healthy donors. Using immunoSEQ multiplex PCR, the repertoire was profiled, and TCRdb retains in-frame clones only, with some absent. The sample includes hundreds of thousands of clones, around nine tenths seen only once; the top ten take about 0.85%. Input material: PBMCs. The receptors derive from a young woman in good health and CMV-seronegative.

This rearrangement joins TRBV30 to TRBJ2-7; no reliable D call. Germline V CDR1 and CDR2: GTSNPN, SVGIG (reference sequence). The length of the CDR3 is 12 residues. CDR3 DNA sequence: TGTGCAGTCACAGATCACTCCTACGAGCAGTACTTC. Amino acid sequence: CAVTDHSYEQYF.

The CDR3 reads CASSPPLGTSGGTQYF. The DNA of the CDR3 is TGTGCCAGCAGCCCCCCTCTTGGGACTAGTGGGGGGACCCAGTACTTC. The chain carries TRBV7-2 and TRBJ2-5; 8 positions match TRBD2. The germline V gene encodes CDR1 SGHTA and CDR2 FQGNSA. This CDR3 has 16 amino acids. The trim removed 5 bases at V and 7 bases at J, leaving 15 bases unmatched. Full variable domain (missing parts from reference TRBV7-2 and TRBJ2-5): GAGVSQSPSNKVTEKGKDVELRCDPISGHTALYWYRQSLGQGLEFLIYFQGNSAPDKSGLPSDRFSAERTGGSVSTLTIQRTQQEDSAVYLCASSPPLGTSGGTQYFGPGTRLLVL.

V gene TRBV20-1 combines with J gene TRBJ2-1; D unclear. Trimming removed 1 base at V and 7 bases at J, with 5 bases between. The CDR3 consists of 11 residues. Per the germline V gene, CDR1 is DFQATT and CDR2 is SNEGSKA (reference sequence). The CDR3 sequence is CSARAVNEQFF. The DNA for the CDR3 is TGCAGTGCTAGAGCTGTAAATGAGCAGTTCTTC.

The V and J genes are TRBV5-1 and TRBJ2-3; perhaps TRBD2 as D (6 bases). Germline V gene data show CDR1 as SGHRS and CDR2 as YFSETQ. The CDR3 runs 14 residues. V shed 1 base and J shed 3 bases, with 9 bases lying between them. CDR3 sequence: CASSLTRETDTQYF. In DNA, the CDR3 is TGCGCCAGCAGCTTGACCCGGGAGACAGATACGCAGTATTTT.

The chain recombines TRBV28 with TRBJ2-1; no definite D call. Germline V gene data show CDR1 as MDHEN and CDR2 as SYDVKM. With 4 bases removed from V and 3 bases from J, the gap between germline ends came to 13 bases. The CDR3 sequence is 15 residues long. In DNA form, the CDR3 reads TGTGCCAGCAGTTACGCTGGAGTGGGCTACAATGAGCAGTTCTTC. Translation gives CASSYAGVGYNEQFF. The full variable domain, its missing parts supplied by reference TRBV28 and TRBJ2-1, is DVKVTQSSRYLVKRTGEKVFLECVQDMDHENMFWYRQDPGLGLRLIYFSYDVKMKEKGDIPEGYSVSREKKERFSLILESASTNQTSMYLCASSYAGVGYNEQFFGPGTRLTVL.

This chain links TRBV28 with TRBJ1-6, with D maybe TRBD1 (6 bases). V was shortened by 6 bases and J by 13 bases, with 16 bases between the two germline ends. Germline assignment: CDR1 MDHEN and CDR2 SYDVKM. The CDR3 is 13 amino acids. The CDR3 bases are TGTGCCAGCAGGGAGACAGGTCCGGGTCCCCTCCACTTT. Its protein product is CASRETGPGPLHF.

This clone was seen once. The genes are TRBV9 and TRBJ1-2, with unresolved D. Trimming took 0 bases from V and 4 from J, leaving 10 bases between them. This CDR3 is built from 14 residues. Germline CDR1 and CDR2: SGDLS and YYNGEE. CDR3 nucleotides: TGTGCCAGCAGCGTAGGAATACAGATCTATGGCTACACCTTC. Its translation: CASSVGIQIYGYTF.

The V and J genes are TRBV27 and TRBJ2-1, with TRBD2 identical over 14 bases. Germline values: CDR1 MNHEY, CDR2 SMNVEV (reference sequence). The CDR3 extends over 19 amino acids. Unmatched junction bases numbered 9, after V lost 4 bases and J lost 1 base. CDR3 in amino acids: CASSSGTSGSHFSYNEQFF. The DNA of the CDR3 is TGTGCCAGCAGTTCGGGGACTAGCGGGAGTCATTTTTCCTACAATGAGCAGTTCTTC.

V usage is TRBV27 and J usage is TRBJ1-4; tentative D call: TRBD1 (6 bases). CDR3 length: 15 residues. Trimming took 6 bases from V and 7 from J, leaving 18 bases between them. CDR1 and CDR2 (germline): MNHEY, SMNVEV (reference sequence). CDR3: CASRRTASRGEKLFF. Written as DNA, the CDR3 is TGTGCCAGCAGAAGGACAGCTTCTAGGGGTGAAAAACTGTTTTTT.

The chain has TRBV11-2 and TRBJ2-1; 11 bases align to TRBD2. The CDR3 spans 16 residues. CDR1 is SGHAT and CDR2 is FQNNGV in the germline V gene. With V trimmed by 2 bases and J by 9 bases, 9 bases remained unmatched. The CDR3 sequence: CASSLIGASGRSEQFF. The DNA for the CDR3 is TGTGCCAGCAGCTTAATTGGTGCTAGCGGGAGGAGTGAGCAGTTCTTC.

DNA of the CDR3: TGTGCCAGCAGCTCTGTTTCCGGTACCTACAATGAGCAGTTCTTC. Protein: CASSSVSGTYNEQFF. V and J are TRBV11-2 and TRBJ2-1; no firm D call. The CDR3 has 15 amino acids. V was pared by 4 bases and J by 2 bases, with 12 bases between. Germline lookup yields CDR1 SGHAT and CDR2 FQNNGV.

The chain joins TRBV11-2 to TRBJ2-7, with a weak D call TRBD2 (6 bases). Looked up from germline, CDR1 is SGHAT and CDR2 is FQNNGV. The CDR3 loop spans 15 amino acids. Between the trimmed V and J ends, which lost 5 bases and 3 bases, there was a span of 17 bases. Here the CDR3 DNA reads TGTGCCAGCAGCCCCAGGCTCTACGGGGGCTACGAGCAGTACTTC. Its translation is CASSPRLYGGYEQYF.

This chain joins TRBV15 and TRBJ2-7; D remains unclear. Trimming removed 5 bases at V and 0 bases at J, with 8 bases between. This CDR3 spans 13 amino acids. Per germline, CDR1 LNHNV and CDR2 YYDKDF (reference sequence). The CDR3 DNA follows: TGTGCCACCAGCTCGACACTCTCCTACGAGCAGTACTTC. As protein: CATSSTLSYEQYF.

The chain employs TRBV10-3 and TRBJ2-7; D might be TRBD2 (5 bases). This CDR3 spans 16 amino acids. The V end lost 4 bases, the J end lost 5 bases, and 21 bases lay between the germline ends. Germline V lookup: CDR1 ENHRY, CDR2 SYGVKD. The CDR3 loop reads CAISVGTFSEKNEQYF. In DNA, the CDR3 is TGTGCCATCAGTGTAGGAACTTTTAGCGAGAAGAACGAGCAGTACTTC.

V gene TRBV6-5 combines with J gene TRBJ1-1, with 7 nucleotides matching TRBD1. The CDR3 loop spans 14 amino acids. Germline CDR1 MNHEY, CDR2 SVGAGI. J gave up 7 bases and V 5 bases, and 10 bases lay outside the gene matches. The CDR3 DNA is TGTGCCAGCAGTAAACAGGGGAAGGACGATGAAGCTTTCTTT. It codes for CASSKQGKDDEAFF.

The table lists this clone with a count of one. This chain connects TRBV13 to TRBJ2-7; 14 nucleotides align to TRBD2. From germline, CDR1 is PRHDT and CDR2 FYEKMQ (reference sequence). The CDR3 has 17 residues. Unmatched junction bases numbered 8, after V lost 5 bases and J lost 2 bases. The chain's CDR3 is CASSPGTSGSSTYEQYF. DNA of the CDR3: TGTGCCAGCAGCCCGGGGACTAGCGGGAGCTCAACCTACGAGCAGTACTTC.

CDR3 nucleotides: TGTGCCAGCAGCCAAGATCGAGACTGGAAGAACACTGAAGCTTTCTTT. Translating gives CASSQDRDWKNTEAFF. The gene calls are TRBV14 and TRBJ1-1; D remains ambiguous. The CDR3 has 16 amino acids. Trimming removed 0 bases at V and 1 base at J, with 12 bases between. Germline CDR1 SGHDN, CDR2 FVKESK.

The chain has TRBV28 and TRBJ1-5; possibly TRBD1 for D (5 bases). CDR3 length equals 17 residues. Germline V lookup: CDR1 MDHEN, CDR2 SYDVKM. The ends were cut back, 4 bases at V and 1 base at J, with 17 bases in the middle. Here the CDR3 reads CASSSFPRTQSNQPQHF. The CDR3 coding sequence is TGTGCCAGCAGTTCATTCCCCCGGACACAGAGCAATCAGCCCCAGCATTTT.

The chain links TRBV5-6 to TRBJ1-5; no clear D gene. V was shortened by 4 bases and J by 5 bases, with 13 bases between the two germline ends. The CDR3 extends over 14 amino acids. Per the germline V gene, CDR1 is SGHDT and CDR2 is YYEEEE. This CDR3 is CASSQLAEDQPQHF. CDR3 coding DNA: TGTGCCAGCAGCCAATTAGCGGAGGATCAGCCCCAGCATTTT.

The chain employs TRBV15 and TRBJ1-1; D unresolved. Trimming cost V 0 bases and J 4 bases, with 12 bases left between them. Germline loops: CDR1 LNHNV, CDR2 YYDKDF (reference sequence). The CDR3 is 15 amino acids. Written as DNA, the CDR3 is TGTGCCACCAGCAGAGATCCCCGGTCGAGCACTGAAGCTTTCTTT. Protein sequence: CATSRDPRSSTEAFF.

The chain employs TRBV7-2 and TRBJ2-5; 7 nucleotides match TRBD2. CDR3 length: 15 amino acids. CDR1 is SGHTA and CDR2 is FQGNSA in the germline V gene. V lost 1 base, J lost 5 bases, and 7 bases stayed unmatched. The CDR3 spells CASSLDAGVWETQYF. CDR3 nucleotide sequence: TGTGCCAGCAGCTTAGATGCGGGAGTGTGGGAGACCCAGTACTTC.

V and J are TRBV4-1 and TRBJ2-7, with D possibly being TRBD1 (5 bases). This CDR3 has 15 residues. V was cut by 0 bases and J by 2 bases, with 11 bases left in between. CDR1 MGHRA and CDR2 YSYEKL come from the germline V gene. The CDR3 region has the DNA TGCGCCAGCAGCCAAGAATCGACAGAAGCCTACGAGCAGTACTTC. Translated: CASSQESTEAYEQYF.

CDR3 sequence (DNA): TGTGCCAGTAGTCCGGACAGGGTCAATGAGCAGTTCTTC. Residues: CASSPDRVNEQFF. The chain couples TRBV19 to TRBJ2-1; 8 bases are a match to TRBD1. The CDR3 is 13 residues long. With 5 bases clipped from V and 6 bases from J, the junction kept 3 bases outside the gene matches. The germline CDR1 and CDR2 sequences are LNHDA and SQIVND (reference sequence).

Turning to this clone: The germline gene is not matched at one end of the junction; a read error may be the cause. The chain carries TRBV7-6 and TRBJ2-1; maybe TRBD2 (5 bases). The length of the CDR3 is 14 residues. From germline, CDR1 is SGHVS and CDR2 FNYEAQ. CDR3 in DNA: TGTGCCAGCAGCTTAGCGGACTCCTTCAATGAGCAGTTCTTC. Translated, it gives CASSLADSFNEQFF.

V gene TRBV5-1 combines with J gene TRBJ2-1, with 7 nucleotides matching TRBD2. The CDR3 is 15 amino acids. With 1 base clipped from V and 5 bases from J, the junction kept 6 bases outside the gene matches. The germline gives CDR1 SGHRS, CDR2 YFSETQ. CDR3 nucleotides: TGCGCCAGCAGCTTGTCGTCTAGCGGTAACAATGAGCAGTTCTTC. Protein: CASSLSSSGNNEQFF.